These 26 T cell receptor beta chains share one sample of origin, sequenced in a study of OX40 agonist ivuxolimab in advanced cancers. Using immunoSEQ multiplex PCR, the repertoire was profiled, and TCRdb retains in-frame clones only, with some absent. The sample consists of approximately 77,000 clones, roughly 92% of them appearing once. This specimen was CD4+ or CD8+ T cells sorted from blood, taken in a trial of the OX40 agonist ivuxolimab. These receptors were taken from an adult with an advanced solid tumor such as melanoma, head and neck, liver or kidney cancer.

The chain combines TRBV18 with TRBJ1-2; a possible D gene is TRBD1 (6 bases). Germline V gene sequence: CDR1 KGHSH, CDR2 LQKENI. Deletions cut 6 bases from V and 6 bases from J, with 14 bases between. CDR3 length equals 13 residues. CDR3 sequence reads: CASSPTGTHGYTF. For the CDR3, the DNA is TGTGCCAGCTCTCCAACAGGGACCCATGGCTACACCTTC. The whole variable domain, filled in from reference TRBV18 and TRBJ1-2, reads NAGVMQNPRHLVRRRGQEARLRCSPMKGHSHVYWYRQLPEEGLKFMVYLQKENIIDESGMPKERFSAEFPKEGPSILRIQQVVRGDSAAYFCASSPTGTHGYTFGSGTRLTVV.

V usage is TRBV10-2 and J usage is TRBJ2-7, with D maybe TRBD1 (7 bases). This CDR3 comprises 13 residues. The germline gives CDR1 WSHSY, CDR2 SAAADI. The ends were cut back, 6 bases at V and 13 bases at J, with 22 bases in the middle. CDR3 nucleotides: TGCGCCAGCAGCGGAGGGGACAGCCGTGAGCTATACTTC. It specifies CASSGGDSRELYF.

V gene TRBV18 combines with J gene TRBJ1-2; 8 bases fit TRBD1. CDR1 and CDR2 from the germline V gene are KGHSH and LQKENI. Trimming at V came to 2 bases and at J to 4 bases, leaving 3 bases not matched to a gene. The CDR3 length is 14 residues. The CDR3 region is CASSPGQGVYGYTF. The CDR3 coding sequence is TGTGCCAGCTCACCAGGACAGGGCGTCTATGGCTACACCTTC.

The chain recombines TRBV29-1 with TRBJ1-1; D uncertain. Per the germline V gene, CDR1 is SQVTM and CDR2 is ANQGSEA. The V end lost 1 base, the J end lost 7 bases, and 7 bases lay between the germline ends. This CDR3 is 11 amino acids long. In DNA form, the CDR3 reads TGCAGCGTTGAAGCCGAGAATGAAGCTTTCTTT. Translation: CSVEAENEAFF.

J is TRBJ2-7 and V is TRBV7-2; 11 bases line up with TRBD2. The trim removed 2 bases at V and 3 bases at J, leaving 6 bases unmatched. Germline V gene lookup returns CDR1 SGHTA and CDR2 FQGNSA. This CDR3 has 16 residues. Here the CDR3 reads CASSLLAGGTRYEQYF. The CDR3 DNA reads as TGTGCCAGCAGCTTACTAGCGGGAGGAACCCGCTACGAGCAGTACTTC.

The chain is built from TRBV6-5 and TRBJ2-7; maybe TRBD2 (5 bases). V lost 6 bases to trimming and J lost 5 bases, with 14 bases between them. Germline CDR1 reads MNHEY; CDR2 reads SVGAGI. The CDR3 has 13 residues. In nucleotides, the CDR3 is TGTGCCAGCAGGAAAACTAGGCTCCACGAGCAGTACTTC. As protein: CASRKTRLHEQYF.

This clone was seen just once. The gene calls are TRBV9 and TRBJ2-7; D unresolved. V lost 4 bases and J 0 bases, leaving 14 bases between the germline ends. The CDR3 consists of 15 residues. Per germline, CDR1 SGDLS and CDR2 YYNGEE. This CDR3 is CASSTHEWPSYEQYF. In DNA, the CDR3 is TGTGCCAGCAGCACCCATGAGTGGCCCTCCTACGAGCAGTACTTC.

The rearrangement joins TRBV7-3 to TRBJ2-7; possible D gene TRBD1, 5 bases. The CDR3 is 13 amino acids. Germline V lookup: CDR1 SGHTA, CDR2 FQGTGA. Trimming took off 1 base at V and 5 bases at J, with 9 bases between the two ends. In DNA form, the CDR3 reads TGTGCCAGCAGCTTAAGGGTGACAGACGAGCAGTACTTC. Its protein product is CASSLRVTDEQYF.

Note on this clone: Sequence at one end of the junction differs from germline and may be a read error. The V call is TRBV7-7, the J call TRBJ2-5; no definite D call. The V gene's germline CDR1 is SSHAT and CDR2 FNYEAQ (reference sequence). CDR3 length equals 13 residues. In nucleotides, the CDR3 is TGTGCTAGCAGCCTCGGGCGGCAAGAGACCCAGTACTTC. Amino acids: CASSLGRQETQYF. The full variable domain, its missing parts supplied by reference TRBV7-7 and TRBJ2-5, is GAGVSQSPRYKVTKRGQDVTLRCDPISSHATLYWYQQALGQGPEFLTYFNYEAQPDKSGLPSDRFSAERPEGSISTLTIQRTEQRDSAMYRCASSLGRQETQYFGPGTRLLVL.

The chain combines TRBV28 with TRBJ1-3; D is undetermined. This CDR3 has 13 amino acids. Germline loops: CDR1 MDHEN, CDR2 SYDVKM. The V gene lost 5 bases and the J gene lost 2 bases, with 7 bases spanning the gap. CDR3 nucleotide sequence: TGTGCCAGCAGTGATGTGGCTGGAAACACCATATATTTT. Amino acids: CASSDVAGNTIYF.

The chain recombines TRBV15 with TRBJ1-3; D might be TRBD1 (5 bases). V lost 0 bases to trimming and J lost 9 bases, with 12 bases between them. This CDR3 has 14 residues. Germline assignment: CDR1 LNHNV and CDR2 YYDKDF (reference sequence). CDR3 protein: CATSRDWGESTIYF. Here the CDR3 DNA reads TGTGCCACCAGCAGAGATTGGGGGGAGTCCACCATATATTTT.

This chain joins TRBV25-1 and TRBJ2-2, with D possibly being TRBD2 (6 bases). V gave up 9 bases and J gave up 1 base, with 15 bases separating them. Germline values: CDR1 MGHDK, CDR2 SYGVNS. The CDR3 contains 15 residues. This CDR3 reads CASTTSTLNTGELFF. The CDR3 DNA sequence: TGTGCCAGTACAACTAGCACGTTGAACACCGGGGAGCTGTTTTTT. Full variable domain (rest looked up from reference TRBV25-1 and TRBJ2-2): EADIYQTPRYLVIGTGKKITLECSQTMGHDKMYWYQQDPGMELHLIHYSYGVNSTEKGDLSSESTVSRIRTEHFPLTLESARPSHTSQYLCASTTSTLNTGELFFGEGSRLTVL.

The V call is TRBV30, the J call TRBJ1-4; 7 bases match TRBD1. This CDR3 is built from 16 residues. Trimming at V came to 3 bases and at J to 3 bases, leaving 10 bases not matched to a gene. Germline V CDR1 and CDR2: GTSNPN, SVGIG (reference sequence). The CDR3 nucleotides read TGTGCCTGGAGCGACAAACAGGGGCGGGCTAATGAAAAACTGTTTTTT. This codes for CAWSDKQGRANEKLFF. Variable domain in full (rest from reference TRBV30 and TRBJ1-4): SQTIHQWPATLVQPVGSPLSLECTVEGTSNPNLYWYRQAAGRGLQLLFYSVGIGQISSEVPQNLSASRPQDRQFILSSKKLLLSDSGFYLCAWSDKQGRANEKLFFGSGTQLSVL.

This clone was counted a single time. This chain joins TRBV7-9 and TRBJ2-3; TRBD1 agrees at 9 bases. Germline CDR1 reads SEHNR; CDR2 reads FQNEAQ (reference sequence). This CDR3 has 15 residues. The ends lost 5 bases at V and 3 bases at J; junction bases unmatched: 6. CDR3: CASSPGQGWTDTQYF. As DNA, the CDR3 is TGTGCCAGCAGCCCGGGACAGGGTTGGACAGATACGCAGTATTTT.

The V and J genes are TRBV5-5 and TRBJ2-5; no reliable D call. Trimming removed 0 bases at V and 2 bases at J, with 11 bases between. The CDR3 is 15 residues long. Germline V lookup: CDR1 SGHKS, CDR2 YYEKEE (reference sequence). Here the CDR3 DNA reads TGTGCCAGCAGCTTGGGTTCTTGGGCTCAAGAGACCCAGTACTTC. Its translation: CASSLGSWAQETQYF.

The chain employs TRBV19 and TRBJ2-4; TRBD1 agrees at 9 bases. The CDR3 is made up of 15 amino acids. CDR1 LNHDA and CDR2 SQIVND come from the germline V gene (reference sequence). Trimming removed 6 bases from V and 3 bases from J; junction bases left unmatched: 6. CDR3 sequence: CASRRTGVNKNIQYF. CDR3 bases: TGTGCCAGTAGGAGGACAGGGGTAAACAAAAACATTCAGTACTTC.

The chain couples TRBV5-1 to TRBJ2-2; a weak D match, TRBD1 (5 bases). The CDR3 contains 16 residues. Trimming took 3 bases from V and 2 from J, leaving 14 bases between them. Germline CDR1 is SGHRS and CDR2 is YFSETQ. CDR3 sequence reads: CASSWGSTRNTGELFF. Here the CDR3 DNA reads TGCGCCAGCAGCTGGGGCTCGACGAGAAACACCGGGGAGCTGTTTTTT.

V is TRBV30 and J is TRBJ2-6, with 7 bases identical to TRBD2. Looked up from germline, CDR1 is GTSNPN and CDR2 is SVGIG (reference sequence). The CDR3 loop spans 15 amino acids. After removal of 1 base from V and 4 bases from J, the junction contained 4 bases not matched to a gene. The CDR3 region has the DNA TGTGCCTGGAGTGCCGGGGGGACGGGGGCCAACGTCCTGACTTTC. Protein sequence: CAWSAGGTGANVLTF.

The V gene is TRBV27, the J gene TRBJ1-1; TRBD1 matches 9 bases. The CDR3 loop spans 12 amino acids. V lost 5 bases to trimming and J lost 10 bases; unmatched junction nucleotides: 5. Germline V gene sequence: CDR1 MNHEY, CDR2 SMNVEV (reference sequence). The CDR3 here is CASSLDRGPAFF. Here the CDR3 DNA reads TGTGCCAGCAGTCTGGACAGGGGACCAGCTTTCTTT.

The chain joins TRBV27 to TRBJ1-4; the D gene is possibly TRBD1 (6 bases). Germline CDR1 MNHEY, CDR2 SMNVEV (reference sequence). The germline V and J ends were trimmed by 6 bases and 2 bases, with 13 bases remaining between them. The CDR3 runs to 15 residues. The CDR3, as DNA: TGTGCCAGCAGCCGCACCGACAGGACTAATGAAAAACTGTTTTTT. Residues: CASSRTDRTNEKLFF.

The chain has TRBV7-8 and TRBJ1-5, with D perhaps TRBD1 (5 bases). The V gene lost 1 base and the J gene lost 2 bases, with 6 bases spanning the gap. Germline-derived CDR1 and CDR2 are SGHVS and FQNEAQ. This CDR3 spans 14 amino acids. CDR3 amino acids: CASSLEGGNQPQHF. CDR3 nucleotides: TGTGCCAGCAGCTTAGAAGGGGGCAATCAGCCCCAGCATTTT.

The DNA for the CDR3 is TGTGCCAGCAGTGAACGGATGACAGGGGTCGGGGAGCTGTTTTTT. It specifies CASSERMTGVGELFF. J is TRBJ2-2 and V is TRBV6-1; 8 bases fit TRBD1. This CDR3 is 15 amino acids long. CDR1 is MNHNS and CDR2 is SASEGT in the germline V gene. After removal of 2 bases from V and 7 bases from J, the junction contained 6 bases not matched to a gene.

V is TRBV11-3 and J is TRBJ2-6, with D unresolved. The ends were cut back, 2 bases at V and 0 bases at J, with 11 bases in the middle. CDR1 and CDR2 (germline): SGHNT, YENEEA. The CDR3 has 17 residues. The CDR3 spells CASSLTRLASGANVLTF. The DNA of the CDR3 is TGTGCCAGCAGCTTAACCCGACTCGCCTCTGGGGCCAACGTCCTGACTTTC.

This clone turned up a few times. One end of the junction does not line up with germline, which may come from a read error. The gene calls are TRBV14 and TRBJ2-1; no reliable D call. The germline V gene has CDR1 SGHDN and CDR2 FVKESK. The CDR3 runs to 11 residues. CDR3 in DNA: TGTGCCAGCAGTATGTACAGTGAGCAGTTCTTC. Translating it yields CASSMYSEQFF.

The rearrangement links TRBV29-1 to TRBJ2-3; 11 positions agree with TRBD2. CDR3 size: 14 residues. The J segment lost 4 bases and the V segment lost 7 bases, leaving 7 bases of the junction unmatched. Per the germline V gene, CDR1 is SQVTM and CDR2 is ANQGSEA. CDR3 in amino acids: CSASGRTMPDTQYF. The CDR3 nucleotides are TGCAGCGCTAGCGGGAGGACGATGCCAGATACGCAGTATTTT.

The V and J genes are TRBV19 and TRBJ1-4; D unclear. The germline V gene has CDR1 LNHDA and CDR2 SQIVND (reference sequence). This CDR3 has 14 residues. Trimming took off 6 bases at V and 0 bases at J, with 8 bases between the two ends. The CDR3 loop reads CASRTGTTNEKLFF. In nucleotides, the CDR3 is TGTGCCAGTAGGACCGGAACAACTAATGAAAAACTGTTTTTT.